The next 32 T cell receptor beta chains were all read from a single sample in a study of identical twins (dated by TCRdb to about 2016). Libraries were made using 5' RACE. Sequencing relied on an Illumina HiSeq 2000. TCRdb applied fastp at Q25 and MiXCR to the public reads, then kept only in-frame beta chains. CDR3 protein sequences are deduplicated, and each keeps its most common genes and DNA. The sample table records about 390,000 distinct CDR3 sequences; roughly 9% of these occur just once. The ten largest clones add up to over 7% of the sample. The source material was naive T cells sorted from blood. The cell subset or site label on this specimen signifies: cells isolated with a human naive T-cell isolation kit. All receptors derive from a woman in her 50s in good health.

In this sample, this clonotype turned up a few times. The genes are TRBV6-2 or TRBV6-3 and TRBJ2-7; no clear D gene. The germline V gene has CDR1 MNHEY and CDR2 SVGEGT. Trimming removed 2 bases from V and 2 bases from J, with 10 bases in between. The CDR3 extends over 14 amino acids. The CDR3 DNA reads as TGTGCCAGCAGTTACGGCCAGTATCCCTACGAGCAGTACGTC. It yields the protein CASSYGQYPYEQYV.

The rearrangement links TRBV6-5 to TRBJ2-1; D gene ambiguous. This CDR3 region has 12 residues. V shed 2 bases and J shed 6 bases, with 5 bases lying between them. Per germline, CDR1 MNHEY and CDR2 SVGAGI. The CDR3 nucleotides are TGTGCCAGCAGTTACGGGTCCAATGAGCAGTTCTTC. Amino acid sequence: CASSYGSNEQFF.

The V and J genes are TRBV6-5 and TRBJ1-3, with unresolved D. Between the trimmed V and J ends, which lost 2 bases and 4 bases, there was a span of 12 bases. CDR1 is MNHEY and CDR2 is SVGAGI in the germline V gene. This CDR3 comprises 15 residues. The CDR3 DNA follows: TGTGCCAGCAGTTACCTCCCCGGATCGGGAAACACCATATATTTT. This codes for CASSYLPGSGNTIYF.

This clonotype was counted a few times. The chain employs TRBV6-1 and TRBJ1-1, with D uncertain. This CDR3 has 14 residues. The V and J ends lost 5 bases and 0 bases respectively, with 10 bases between them. CDR1 and CDR2 (germline): MNHNS, SASEGT. The CDR3 spells CASSLPPLNTEAFF. CDR3 bases: TGTGCCAGCAGTCTCCCCCCTCTGAACACTGAAGCTTTCTTT.

This clonotype was observed many times. The genes are TRBV10-3 and TRBJ1-3, with TRBD1 matching 10 bases. CDR1 and CDR2 (germline): ENHRY, SYGVKD. V lost 4 bases and J lost 4; bases outside the gene matches: 4. CDR3 length equals 15 residues. CDR3 in amino acids: CAISAPGQGGNTIYF. The CDR3 DNA sequence: TGTGCCATCAGTGCCCCGGGACAGGGGGGAAACACCATATATTTT.

At least ten counts were recorded for this clonotype. This chain uses TRBV6-2 or TRBV6-3 with TRBJ2-7; no reliable D call. Looked up from germline, CDR1 is MNHEY and CDR2 is SVGEGT. V lost 2 bases and J 2 bases, leaving 10 bases between the germline ends. This CDR3 has 14 amino acids. This CDR3 reads CASSYGRTTYEQYV. CDR3 DNA sequence: TGTGCCAGCAGTTACGGCAGAACTACCTACGAGCAGTACGTC.

This clonotype was counted at least ten times. The rearrangement uses TRBV29-1 and TRBJ2-2, with TRBD2 matching 8 bases. Trimming at V came to 4 bases and at J to 3 bases, leaving 10 bases not matched to a gene. The CDR3 is made up of 16 amino acids. CDR1 is SQVTM and CDR2 is ANQGSEA in the germline V gene. The CDR3 reads CSVAGFTSGYTGELFF. The CDR3 nucleotides are TGCAGCGTTGCTGGGTTCACTAGCGGCTACACCGGGGAGCTGTTTTTT.

This clonotype occurred a few times. The gene calls are TRBV5-1 and TRBJ2-1, with TRBD2 identical over 8 bases. CDR1 is SGHRS, CDR2 YFSETQ, per germline. This CDR3 spans 13 amino acids. With 5 bases clipped from V and 4 bases from J, the junction kept 2 bases outside the gene matches. The CDR3 DNA follows: TGCGCCAGCAGGCCTAGCGGGTACAATGAGCAGTTCTTC. Translating it yields CASRPSGYNEQFF.

This clonotype has only a few counts. The V gene is TRBV12-3 or TRBV12-4, the J gene TRBJ2-1, with D perhaps matching TRBD2 (5 bases). CDR3 length equals 13 residues. Trimming removed 4 bases from V and 3 bases from J, with 7 bases in between. The CDR3 DNA reads as TGTGCCAGCAGTTCGGGGATCTACAATGAGCAGTTCTTC. Protein sequence: CASSSGIYNEQFF.

This clonotype was observed many times. The rearrangement links TRBV12-3 or TRBV12-4 to TRBJ1-1, with D uncertain. V gave up 7 bases and J gave up 6 bases, with 18 bases separating them. This CDR3 contains 14 residues. The CDR3 is CASTKSQAVAEAFF. The CDR3 DNA is TGTGCCAGCACTAAATCTCAGGCGGTTGCTGAAGCTTTCTTT.

The rearrangement joins TRBV12-3 or TRBV12-4 to TRBJ1-3; D is unresolved. The CDR3 has 12 amino acids. Trimming shortened V by 2 bases and J by 7 bases, and 6 bases separated the two germline ends. CDR3 DNA: TGTGCCAGCAGTTTAATCCGGAACACCATATATTTT. Amino acid sequence: CASSLIRNTIYF.

This clonotype came up a few times. The chain joins TRBV12-3 or TRBV12-4 to TRBJ1-2; D is uncertain. The CDR3 spans 13 residues. V shed 5 bases and J shed 5 bases, with 12 bases lying between them. CDR3 DNA: TGTGCCAGCAGTAAGGACGTTCCGTATGGCTACACCTTC. It yields the protein CASSKDVPYGYTF.

Ten or more counts support this clonotype. The chain uses TRBV20-1 and TRBJ2-1; maybe TRBD2 (5 bases). V was clipped by 3 bases and J by 12 bases, with 15 bases between them. CDR1 DFQATT and CDR2 SNEGSKA come from the germline V gene (reference sequence). The CDR3 is 12 residues long. The CDR3 sequence is CSARINLGAQFF. The CDR3 region has the DNA TGCAGTGCTAGGATTAACTTGGGAGCGCAGTTCTTC.

This clonotype was counted ten times or more. The rearrangement joins TRBV5-1 to TRBJ2-3, with D tentatively TRBD1 (5 bases). The ends were cut back, 4 bases at V and 1 base at J, with 7 bases in the middle. Germline-derived CDR1 and CDR2 are SGHRS and YFSETQ. The CDR3 has 13 amino acids. CDR3 coding DNA: TGCGCCAGCAGCGTGACAGGCACAGATACGCAGTATTTT. Translated: CASSVTGTDTQYF.

The chain combines TRBV28 with TRBJ2-2; TRBD2 matches 9 bases. The CDR3 sequence is 17 residues long. The ends lost 2 bases at V and 1 base at J; junction bases unmatched: 5. In germline, CDR1 is MDHEN, CDR2 SYDVKM. In nucleotides, the CDR3 is TGTGCCAGCAGTTTACTAGCGGGAATAAAGAACACCGGGGAGCTGTTTTTT. Residues: CASSLLAGIKNTGELFF.

The chain has TRBV5-1 and TRBJ2-1, with TRBD2 identical over 10 bases. After removal of 0 bases from V and 4 bases from J, the junction contained 7 bases not matched to a gene. The germline V gene has CDR1 SGHRS and CDR2 YFSETQ. This CDR3 region has 17 residues. This chain's CDR3 is CASSLGSMGLAYNEQFF. CDR3 sequence (DNA): TGCGCCAGCAGCTTGGGGAGTATGGGACTAGCGTACAATGAGCAGTTCTTC. Together with reference TRBV5-1 and TRBJ2-1, the CDR3 gives the full variable domain: KAGVTQTPRYLIKTRGQQVTLSCSPISGHRSVSWYQQTPGQGLQFLFEYFSETQRNKGNFPGRFSGRQFSNSRSEMNVSTLELGDSALYLCASSLGSMGLAYNEQFFGPGTRLTVL.

In its sample, this clonotype was seen many times. The rearrangement links TRBV11-1 to TRBJ2-1, with no clear D. CDR3 length: 12 residues. V shed 5 bases and J shed 8 bases, with 10 bases lying between them. Germline V gives CDR1 SGHAT, CDR2 FQDESV (reference sequence). The CDR3 loop reads CASSDTQDEQFF. For the CDR3, the DNA is TGTGCCAGCAGCGACACCCAGGATGAGCAGTTCTTC.

This clonotype was seen a handful of times. J is TRBJ2-7 and V is TRBV27; D could derive from TRBD1 or TRBD2 (5 bases each). CDR3 length equals 13 residues. The germline V and J ends were trimmed by 6 bases and 3 bases, with 12 bases remaining between them. CDR1 and CDR2 from the germline V gene are MNHEY and SMNVEV (reference sequence). CDR3 DNA: TGTGCCAGCAGCCGCCTGGGGGTCTACGAGCAGTACTTC. Translated: CASSRLGVYEQYF.

This clonotype was counted a few times. The rearrangement uses TRBV3-1 and TRBJ2-4; D may correspond to TRBD1 or TRBD2 (6 bases each). This CDR3 has 18 amino acids. The germline V and J ends were trimmed by 1 base and 2 bases, with 18 bases remaining between them. Germline V gives CDR1 LGHDT, CDR2 YNNKEL (reference sequence). The CDR3 DNA sequence: TGTGCCAGCAGCCAAGGGGGTTTGGGGGGCGCAACCAAAAACATTCAGTACTTC. Its translation is CASSQGGLGGATKNIQYF.

This clonotype was seen a few times. The rearrangement links TRBV20-1 to TRBJ2-5, with 9 positions matching TRBD2. The CDR3 has 16 residues. The germline CDR1 and CDR2 sequences are DFQATT and SNEGSKA (reference sequence). V was pared by 3 bases and J by 3 bases, with 11 bases of the junction left unmatched. CDR3 DNA: TGCAGTGCTAGTGGGCGGGAGGGCCCGCCTAAAGAGACCCAGTACTTC. Protein sequence: CSASGREGPPKETQYF.

In this sample, this clonotype turned up many times. The chain joins TRBV29-1 to TRBJ1-2; 7 bases are a match to TRBD1. V dropped 4 bases and J dropped 6; count of bases not matched to a gene: 5. Germline V gene sequence: CDR1 SQVTM, CDR2 ANQGSEA. There are 12 residues in the CDR3. The CDR3 DNA sequence: TGCAGCGTTGGGACAGGAAGGGATGGCTACACCTTC. Residues: CSVGTGRDGYTF.

The chain couples TRBV5-1 to TRBJ1-1; TRBD1 is a possible D gene (5 bases). CDR3 length: 16 residues. Trimming left V 0 bases short and J 4 bases short, with 16 bases between. Germline V lookup: CDR1 SGHRS, CDR2 YFSETQ. Here the CDR3 reads CASSLGQGVASTEAFF. CDR3 coding DNA: TGCGCCAGCAGCTTGGGGCAAGGGGTTGCGAGCACTGAAGCTTTCTTT.

This clonotype has a count of ten or more. V is TRBV19 and J is TRBJ1-6, with no clear D. Per the germline V gene, CDR1 is LNHDA and CDR2 is SQIVND (reference sequence). V lost 3 bases, J lost 7 bases, and 7 bases lay in between. This CDR3 region has 13 residues. CDR3 sequence: CASSIGGNSPLHF. DNA of the CDR3: TGTGCCAGTAGTATCGGAGGGAATTCACCCCTCCACTTT.

This chain connects TRBV7-6 to TRBJ2-3; TRBD2 aligns across 8 bases. This CDR3 comprises 16 residues. From germline, CDR1 is SGHVS and CDR2 FNYEAQ. With 4 bases clipped from V and 2 bases from J, the junction kept 8 bases outside the gene matches. The CDR3 DNA follows: TGTGCCAGCAGCTCCGGGAGGGGCGCTCCCACAGATACGCAGTATTTT. Its translation: CASSSGRGAPTDTQYF.

This clonotype was observed many times. One junction end disagrees with the germline gene, perhaps due to a read error. This sequence joins TRBV7-7 and TRBJ2-1; 15 bases are a match to TRBD2. The CDR3 runs to 16 residues. CDR1 and CDR2 (germline): SSHAT, FNYEAQ (reference sequence). The CDR3 spells CASSIGLAGGRNEQFF. The CDR3 DNA follows: TGTGCTAGCAGCATTGGACTAGCGGGAGGGAGGAATGAGCAGTTCTTC.

CDR3 residues: CASSLPSMLSYNEQFF. CDR3 sequence (DNA): TGTGCCAGTAGTCTCCCCTCGATGCTCTCCTACAATGAGCAGTTCTTC. This chain uses TRBV19 with TRBJ2-1; D not certain. Trimming removed 5 bases at V and 0 bases at J, with 14 bases between. The length of the CDR3 is 16 residues. Germline V CDR1 and CDR2: LNHDA, SQIVND (reference sequence).

The chain employs TRBV10-3 and TRBJ2-1; D may match TRBD1 or TRBD2 (5 bases each). Germline V lookup: CDR1 ENHRY, CDR2 SYGVKD. V was trimmed by 11 bases and J by 5 bases, leaving 13 bases between them. This CDR3 is 12 amino acids long. CDR3 residues: CAAGTLNNEQFF. DNA for the CDR3: TGTGCCGCCGGGACCCTGAACAATGAGCAGTTCTTC.

Many counts were recorded for this clonotype. The V and J genes are TRBV20-1 and TRBJ2-5; unclear D gene. V lost 6 bases, J lost 2 bases, and 16 bases lay in between. The germline V gene encodes CDR1 DFQATT and CDR2 SNEGSKA (reference sequence). The CDR3 totals 14 residues. The CDR3 region is CSAPPETQQETQYF. CDR3 nucleotides: TGCAGTGCCCCACCCGAGACCCAACAAGAGACCCAGTACTTC.

This sequence joins TRBV4-1 and TRBJ2-3; the D call may be TRBD1 or TRBD2 (5 bases each). Trimming shortened V by 0 bases and J by 6 bases, and 13 bases separated the two germline ends. In germline, CDR1 is MGHRA, CDR2 YSYEKL. The length of the CDR3 is 15 residues. Here the CDR3 DNA reads TGCGCCAGCAGCCAAGATGGGGGTAGCCTCGATACGCAGTATTTT. This encodes CASSQDGGSLDTQYF.

This clonotype was seen a few times. J is TRBJ2-7 and V is TRBV29-1; possibly TRBD1 for D (6 bases). From germline, CDR1 is SQVTM and CDR2 ANQGSEA. V was shortened by 6 bases and J by 1 base, with 10 bases between the two germline ends. The CDR3 runs 12 residues. This chain's CDR3 is CSVRDTSYEQYF. In DNA, the CDR3 is TGCAGCGTGAGGGACACTTCCTACGAGCAGTACTTC.

The V gene is TRBV6-5, the J gene TRBJ2-3; maybe TRBD1 (6 bases). The CDR3 runs 17 residues. Per germline, CDR1 MNHEY and CDR2 SVGAGI. V was shortened by 7 bases and J by 0 bases, with 20 bases between the two germline ends. In DNA form, the CDR3 reads TGTGCCAGCATCCCCCTTGCGGACAGCCCTAGCACAGATACGCAGTATTTT. Amino acids: CASIPLADSPSTDTQYF.

This clonotype was recorded at least ten times. The chain joins TRBV29-1 to TRBJ1-2; the D gene is possibly TRBD1 (5 bases). CDR1 SQVTM and CDR2 ANQGSEA come from the germline V gene. The length of the CDR3 is 13 residues. V lost 5 bases and J lost 4, with 14 bases in between. This CDR3 is CSVLPLGGYGYTF. Written as DNA, the CDR3 is TGCAGCGTTTTGCCTCTGGGGGGCTATGGCTACACCTTC.